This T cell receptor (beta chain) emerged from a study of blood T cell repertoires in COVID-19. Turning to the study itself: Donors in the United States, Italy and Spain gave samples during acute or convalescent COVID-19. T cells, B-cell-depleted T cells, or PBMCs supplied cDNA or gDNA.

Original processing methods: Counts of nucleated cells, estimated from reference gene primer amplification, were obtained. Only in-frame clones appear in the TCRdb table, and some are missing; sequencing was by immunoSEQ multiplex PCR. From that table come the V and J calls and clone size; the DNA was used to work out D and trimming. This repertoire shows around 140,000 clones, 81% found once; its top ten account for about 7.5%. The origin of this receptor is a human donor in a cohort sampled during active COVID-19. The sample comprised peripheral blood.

CDR3 coding DNA: TGTGCCAGTAGTCTGTGGTCTGGGGGGAAGGGTACCTACGAGCAGTACTTC. Translating it yields CASSLWSGGKGTYEQYF. The V gene is TRBV19, the J gene TRBJ2-7, with a weak D call TRBD2 (6 bases). V was pared by 5 bases and J by 2 bases, with 22 bases between. CDR1 and CDR2 (germline): LNHDA, SQIVND (reference sequence). The CDR3 spans 17 residues. Full variable domain (missing parts from reference TRBV19 and TRBJ2-7): DGGITQSPKYLFRKEGQNVTLSCEQNLNHDAMYWYRQDPGQGLRLIYYSQIVNDFQKGDIAEGYSVSREKKESFPLTVTSAQKNPTAFYLCASSLWSGGKGTYEQYFGPGTRLTVT.